The clone carrying this TCR beta chain was seen repeatedly, ten times or more. The antigen remains undetermined. The ends were cut back, 5 bases at V and 2 bases at J, with 16 bases in the middle. Per the germline V gene, CDR1 is MNHEY and CDR2 is SVGEGT. The CDR3 has 16 amino acids. A second 7 to 11 cycle PCR used barcoded and J-beta primers. TCRdb re-called the 5' RACE reads through MiXCR, storing one row per CDR3 protein. The top ten clones hold around 3.6% of a sample with about 800,000 distinct CDR3 sequences, around 25% of them seen once. This sample is drawn from a study of blood T cells in healthy people across ages. Study-wide background: Using template switching, researchers captured about one barcoded beta molecule for each two T cells. Whole-study findings and limits: It was the long-lived donors that had more naive CD4+ cells and higher diversity than aged donors.

This sample was shared with a second study, whose subject was T cells of mothers and their children.

The chain joins TRBV6-2 or TRBV6-3 to TRBJ2-1; D might be TRBD1 (5 bases). Material: blood. The sequence was obtained from a boy younger than 18 in good health. CDR3: CASSQDTFIPYNEQFF. DNA of the CDR3: TGTGCCAGCAGTCAGGACACCTTTATTCCCTACAATGAGCAGTTCTTC.